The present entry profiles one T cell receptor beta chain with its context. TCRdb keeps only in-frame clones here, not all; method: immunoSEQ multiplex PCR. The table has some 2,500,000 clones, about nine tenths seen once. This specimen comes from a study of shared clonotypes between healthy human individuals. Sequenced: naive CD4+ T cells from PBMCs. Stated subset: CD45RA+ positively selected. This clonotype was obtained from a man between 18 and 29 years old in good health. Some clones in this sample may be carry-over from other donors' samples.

The CDR3, as DNA: TGTGCCAGCAACCAGGGGACCCAAACTCAGTTCTTC. It is translated as CASNQGTQTQFF. The chain links TRBV28 to TRBJ2-1; possible D gene TRBD1, 6 bases. CDR3 length equals 12 residues. Germline V CDR1 and CDR2: MDHEN, SYDVKM. V shed 7 bases and J shed 13 bases, with 17 bases lying between them.